This T cell receptor (beta chain) derives from a study of blood T cell repertoires in COVID-19. Study-level information: The United States, Italy and Spain were the sources of the acute and convalescent COVID-19 samples. In each case, the material was cDNA or gDNA derived from T cells, B-cell-depleted T cells, or PBMCs.

In the source study's methods: Scientists estimated how many nucleated cells there were by amplifying reference gene primers. Clones were read by immunoSEQ multiplex PCR, and TCRdb kept only the in-frame ones, dropping some. V, J and clone size reflect that table, while D and trimming were determined from the DNA. The sample includes some 180,000 clones, about 86% seen only once; the top ten take 20% to 25%. The CDR3 length is 15 residues. CDR1 is SGDLS and CDR2 is YYNGEE in the germline V gene. V dropped 2 bases and J dropped 2 bases, with 11 bases sitting between them. V usage is TRBV9 and J usage is TRBJ1-3; D perhaps matches TRBD1 (6 bases). Input material: peripheral blood. The sequence was obtained from an older man with active or convalescent COVID-19. The CDR3: CASSVGPGAGNTIYF. The CDR3 coding sequence is TGTGCCAGCAGCGTTGGGCCAGGGGCTGGAAACACCATATATTTT.